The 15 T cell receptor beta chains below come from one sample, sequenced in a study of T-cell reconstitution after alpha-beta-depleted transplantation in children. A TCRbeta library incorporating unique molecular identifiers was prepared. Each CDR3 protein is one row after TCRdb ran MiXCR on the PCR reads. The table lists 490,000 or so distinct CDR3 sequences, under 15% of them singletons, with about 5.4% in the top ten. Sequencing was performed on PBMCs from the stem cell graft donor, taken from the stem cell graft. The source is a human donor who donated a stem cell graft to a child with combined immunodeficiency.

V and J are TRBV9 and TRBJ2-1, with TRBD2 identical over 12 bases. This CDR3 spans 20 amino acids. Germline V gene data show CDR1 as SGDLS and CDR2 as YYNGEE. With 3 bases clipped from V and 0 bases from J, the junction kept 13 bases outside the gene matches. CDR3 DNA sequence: TGTGCCAGCAGCGAAAATCCGGGACTAGCGGGCCCCAGCTCCTACAATGAGCAGTTCTTC. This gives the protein CASSENPGLAGPSSYNEQFF.

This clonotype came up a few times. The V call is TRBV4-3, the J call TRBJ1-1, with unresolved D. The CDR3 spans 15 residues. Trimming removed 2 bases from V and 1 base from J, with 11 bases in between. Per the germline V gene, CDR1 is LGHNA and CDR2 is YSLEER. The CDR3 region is CASSQIYPENTEAFF. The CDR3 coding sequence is TGCGCCAGCAGCCAAATCTACCCAGAGAACACTGAAGCTTTCTTT.

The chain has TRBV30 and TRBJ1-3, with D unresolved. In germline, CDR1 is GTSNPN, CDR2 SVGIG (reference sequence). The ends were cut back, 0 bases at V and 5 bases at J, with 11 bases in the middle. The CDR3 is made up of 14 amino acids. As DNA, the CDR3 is TGTGCCTGGAGTGTACCGGCCAGAAGAAACACCATATATTTT. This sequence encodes CAWSVPARRNTIYF. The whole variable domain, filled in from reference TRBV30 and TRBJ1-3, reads SQTIHQWPATLVQPVGSPLSLECTVEGTSNPNLYWYRQAAGRGLQLLFYSVGIGQISSEVPQNLSASRPQDRQFILSSKKLLLSDSGFYLCAWSVPARRNTIYFGEGSWLTVV.

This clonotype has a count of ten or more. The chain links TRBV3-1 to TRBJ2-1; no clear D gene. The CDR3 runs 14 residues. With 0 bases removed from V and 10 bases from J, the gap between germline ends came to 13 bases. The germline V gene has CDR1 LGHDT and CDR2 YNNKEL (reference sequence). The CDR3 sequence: CASSQDPARSEQFF. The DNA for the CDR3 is TGTGCCAGCAGCCAAGACCCAGCTAGAAGCGAGCAGTTCTTC.

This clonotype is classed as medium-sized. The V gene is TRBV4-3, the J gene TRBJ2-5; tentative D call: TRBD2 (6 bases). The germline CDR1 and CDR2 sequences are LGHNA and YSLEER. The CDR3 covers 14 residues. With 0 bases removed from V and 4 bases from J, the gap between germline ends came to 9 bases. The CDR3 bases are TGCGCCAGCAGCCAAGATACTAGCAGAGAGACCCAGTACTTC. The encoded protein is CASSQDTSRETQYF.

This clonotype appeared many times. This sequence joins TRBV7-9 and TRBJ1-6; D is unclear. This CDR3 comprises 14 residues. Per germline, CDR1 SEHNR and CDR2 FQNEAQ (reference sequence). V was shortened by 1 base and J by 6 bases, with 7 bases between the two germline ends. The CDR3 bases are TGTGCCAGCAGCTTAGGTGGCGGTAATTCACCCCTCCACTTT. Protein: CASSLGGGNSPLHF.

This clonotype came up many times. CDR3 in DNA: TGTGCCAGCAGTTCCGGGACAGGGGCGTACAATGAGCAGTTCTTC. Protein: CASSSGTGAYNEQFF. The chain joins TRBV12-3 or TRBV12-4 to TRBJ2-1; 10 bases are a match to TRBD1. The CDR3 runs to 15 residues. V lost 4 bases and J lost 4; bases outside the gene matches: 4.

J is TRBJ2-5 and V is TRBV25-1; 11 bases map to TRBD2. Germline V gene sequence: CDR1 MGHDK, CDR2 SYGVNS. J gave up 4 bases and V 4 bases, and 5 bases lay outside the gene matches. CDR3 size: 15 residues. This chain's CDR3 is CASSVGLAGRETQYF. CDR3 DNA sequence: TGTGCCAGCAGTGTCGGACTAGCGGGCAGAGAGACCCAGTACTTC.

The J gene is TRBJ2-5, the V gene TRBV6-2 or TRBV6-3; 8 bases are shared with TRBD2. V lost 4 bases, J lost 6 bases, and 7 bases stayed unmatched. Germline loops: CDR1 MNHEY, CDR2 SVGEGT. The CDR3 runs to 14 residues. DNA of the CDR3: TGTGCCAGCAGTTCACGGGGGGGCTGGAAGACCCAGTACTTC. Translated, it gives CASSSRGGWKTQYF.

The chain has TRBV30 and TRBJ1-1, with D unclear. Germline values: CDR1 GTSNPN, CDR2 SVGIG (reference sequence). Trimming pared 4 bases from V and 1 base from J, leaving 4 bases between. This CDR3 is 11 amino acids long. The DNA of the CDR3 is TGTGCCTGGAAGTCGAACACTGAAGCTTTCTTT. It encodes CAWKSNTEAFF.

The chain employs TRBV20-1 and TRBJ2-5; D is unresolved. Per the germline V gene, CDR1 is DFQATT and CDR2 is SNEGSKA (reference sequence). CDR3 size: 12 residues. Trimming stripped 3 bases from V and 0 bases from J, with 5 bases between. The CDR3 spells CSARPYQETQYF. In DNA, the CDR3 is TGCAGTGCTAGGCCATACCAAGAGACCCAGTACTTC.

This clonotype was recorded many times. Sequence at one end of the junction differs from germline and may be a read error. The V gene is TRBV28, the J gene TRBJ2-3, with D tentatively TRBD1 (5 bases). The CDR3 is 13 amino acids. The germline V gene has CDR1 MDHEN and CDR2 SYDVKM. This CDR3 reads CASSLGPGDTQYF. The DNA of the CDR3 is TGCGCCAGCAGCTTGGGGCCGGGAGATACGCAGTATTTT.

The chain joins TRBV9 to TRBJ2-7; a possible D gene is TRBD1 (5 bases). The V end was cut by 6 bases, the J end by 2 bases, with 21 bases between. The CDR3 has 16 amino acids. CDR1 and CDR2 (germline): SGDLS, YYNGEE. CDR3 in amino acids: CASTHPGQGAPYEQYF. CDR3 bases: TGTGCCAGCACCCACCCAGGGCAGGGCGCTCCCTACGAGCAGTACTTC.

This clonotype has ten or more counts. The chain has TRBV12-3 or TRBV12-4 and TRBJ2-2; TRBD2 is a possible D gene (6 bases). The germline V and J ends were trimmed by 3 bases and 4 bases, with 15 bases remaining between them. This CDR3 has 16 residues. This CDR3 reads CASSFRGGDTTGELFF. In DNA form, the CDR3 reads TGTGCCAGCAGTTTTCGGGGCGGGGATACCACCGGGGAGCTGTTTTTT.

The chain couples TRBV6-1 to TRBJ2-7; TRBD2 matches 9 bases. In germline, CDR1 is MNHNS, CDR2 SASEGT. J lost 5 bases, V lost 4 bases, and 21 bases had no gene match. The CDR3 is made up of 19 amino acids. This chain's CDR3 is CASSAILAGQGQLIHEQYF. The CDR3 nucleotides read TGTGCCAGCAGTGCCATACTAGCGGGCCAGGGCCAGTTAATTCACGAGCAGTACTTC.